A selection of T cell receptor beta chains follows, all from one sample in a study of post-analysis software for immune sequencing data. TCRdb used MiXCR to reprocess the PCR reads, holding one entry per CDR3 protein. The table has 800,000 to 950,000 distinct CDR3 sequences, approximately 50% seen once. Sequenced material: blood. These receptors were taken from a girl aged 5 to 17 with multiple sclerosis. Both conserved end residues are part of each CDR3. A D gene is named only where the DNA matches it firmly. The size of a clone is reported for some rows only, either as once, few or many, or as a class for expanded clones.

CDR3nt,CDR3aa,d_gene,abundance,j_gene,v_gene
TGCAGTGCTAGAGATCTGTCAGGGAATCAGCCCCAGCATTTT,CSARDLSGNQPQHF,NA,few,TRBJ1-5,TRBV20-1
TGTGCCAGCAGCCAAGAGGCGGGGAGGGACACAGATACGCAGTATTTT,CASSQEAGRDTDTQYF,TRBD2,NA,TRBJ2-3,TRBV3-1
TGCGCCAGTCGGCGGGGCCCCGAGGGAAGATTAAGCTCTGGGGCCAACGTCCTGACTTTC,CASRRGPEGRLSSGANVLTF,NA,few,TRBJ2-6,TRBV4-1
TGCAGCGTTGCCGGCTCCTCAGATACGCAGTATTTT,CSVAGSSDTQYF,NA,NA,TRBJ2-3,TRBV29-1
TGTGCCAGCAGCCCTCCTGGGAGGGACAGGTCGGAGACCCAGTACTTC,CASSPPGRDRSETQYF,NA,NA,TRBJ2-5,TRBV9
TGTGCCAGCAGCTTATTCCCCTCTGAAGCTTTCTTT,CASSLFPSEAFF,NA,NA,TRBJ1-1,TRBV7-9
TGCAGCGTCGCTGCACGGGCAGGGGGTCCCTACGAGCAGTACTTC,CSVAARAGGPYEQYF,TRBD1,once,TRBJ2-7,TRBV29-1
TGCAGCGTTGAAGAACCCGCGAGGGCCAAAAACATTCAGTACTTC,CSVEEPARAKNIQYF,NA,NA,TRBJ2-4,TRBV29-1
TGCAGTGCGTATGACCTGGGGTCAGTCTCTGGGGCCAACGTCCTGACTTTC,CSAYDLGSVSGANVLTF,NA,NA,TRBJ2-6,TRBV20-1
TGTGCCAGCAGTTCGGTAGGGGGACCCCAAGAGACCCAGTACTTC,CASSSVGGPQETQYF,NA,few,TRBJ2-5,TRBV28
TGTGCCAGCAGTCTAACCGGGAGCTCTCCCACCTTC,CASSLTGSSPTF,NA,NA,TRBJ1-2,TRBV27
TGTGCCAGCAGCCAAGGAGGGATCTACGAGCAGTACTTC,CASSQGGIYEQYF,NA,NA,TRBJ2-7,TRBV14
TGTGCCAGCAGTCGACAGCGAAGGGATGGCTACACCTTC,CASSRQRRDGYTF,NA,NA,TRBJ1-2,TRBV2
TGTGCCAGCAGTTACTCTAGCGGGAGCACCTACAATGAGCAGTTCTTC,CASSYSSGSTYNEQFF,TRBD2,NA,TRBJ2-1,TRBV6-5
TGTGCCAGCAGCGGACAGAGTTGGGAGCCCCAGCATTTT,CASSGQSWEPQHF,NA,few,TRBJ1-5,TRBV7-8
TGCAGTGCTAGGATTCCGCGGGAGGGCCTCAGATACAATGAGCAGTTCTTC,CSARIPREGLRYNEQFF,TRBD2,NA,TRBJ2-1,TRBV20-1
TGCAGCGTTGTATCTCCGGGACAGGGGAACGAGCAGTACTTC,CSVVSPGQGNEQYF,TRBD1,few,TRBJ2-7,TRBV29-1
TGTGCCAGCAGTCCGGGACAGGGCCTCAGTAGGCCCGGGGAGCTGTTTTTT,CASSPGQGLSRPGELFF,TRBD1,NA,TRBJ2-2,TRBV12-3/TRBV12-4
TGTGCCAGCAGTTACGCGGACAGCACTGAAGCTTTCTTT,CASSYADSTEAFF,NA,few,TRBJ1-1,TRBV6-5
TGCAGTGCTCCTAGCGGGGGGTTGTTCGGGACCCAGTACTTC,CSAPSGGLFGTQYF,TRBD2,few,TRBJ2-5,TRBV20-1
TGTGCCAGCAGCTTAGAAGGAGCGACCCAGTACTTC,CASSLEGATQYF,NA,once,TRBJ2-5,TRBV11-2
TGCAGCGCCGTGGGCCCAAGGGATTCTAACTATGGCTACACCTTC,CSAVGPRDSNYGYTF,NA,NA,TRBJ1-2,TRBV29-1
TGTGCCAGCAGCCAAGACGGGGGGACGGGGGATACGCAGTATTTT,CASSQDGGTGDTQYF,TRBD2,NA,TRBJ2-3,TRBV4-2
TGCAGCGTTGAAGCCGGACTGCTAGCGGGAGCAGATACGCAGTATTTT,CSVEAGLLAGADTQYF,TRBD2,once,TRBJ2-3,TRBV29-1
TGTGCCACCAGTGATTTATTTGATGAGCAGTTCTTC,CATSDLFDEQFF,NA,NA,TRBJ2-1,TRBV24-1
TGTGCCAGCAGTTACTATCTGGGAGCTAACTATGGCTACACCTTC,CASSYYLGANYGYTF,NA,NA,TRBJ1-2,TRBV6-5
TGTGCCAGCAGTTACTCGAAGGCGGACCACTATGGCTACACCTTC,CASSYSKADHYGYTF,NA,NA,TRBJ1-2,TRBV6-6
TGCAGTGCTAGAAGGGATGGGACTAGCGGGAGACAAGAGACCCAGTACTTC,CSARRDGTSGRQETQYF,TRBD2,NA,TRBJ2-5,TRBV20-1
TGCGCCAGCAGGGGGATCTCTGGGGCCAACGTCCTGACTTTC,CASRGISGANVLTF,NA,NA,TRBJ2-6,TRBV5-1
TGTGCCAGCAGACAGACAGGGGTCGGGGCCAACGTCCTGACTTTC,CASRQTGVGANVLTF,TRBD1,NA,TRBJ2-6,TRBV25-1
TGTGCCAGCCGAACTTGGTCAGCCGCCTACGAGCAGTACTTC,CASRTWSAAYEQYF,NA,NA,TRBJ2-7,TRBV5-6
TGCGCCAGCAGCTTGGACCCGACAGGGTACCAAGAGACCCAGTACTTC,CASSLDPTGYQETQYF,TRBD1,NA,TRBJ2-5,TRBV5-1
TGTGCCAGCCGGCAGGGGACCCAAGAGACCCAGTACTTC,CASRQGTQETQYF,NA,once,TRBJ2-5,TRBV12-3/TRBV12-4
TGTGCCAGCAGTTTATCTAGCGGGCGGGGAAATACGCAGTATTTT,CASSLSSGRGNTQYF,TRBD2,NA,TRBJ2-3,TRBV6-5
TGTGCCAGCAGCCCGAAACCGACAGGGGGGAACCAAGAGACCCAGTACTTC,CASSPKPTGGNQETQYF,TRBD1,few,TRBJ2-5,TRBV5-5
TGCGCCAGCAGCGAGGCAATCGGGACCCAGTACTTC,CASSEAIGTQYF,NA,few,TRBJ2-5,TRBV5-1
TGCAGTGCTAGACGAGGACAGGCGAACACTGAAGCTTTCTTT,CSARRGQANTEAFF,TRBD1,NA,TRBJ1-1,TRBV20-1
TGTGCCAGCAGCCCTCAAGATGGCTACACCTTC,CASSPQDGYTF,NA,NA,TRBJ1-2,TRBV7-9
TGTGCCATCAGTGGGGCAAATTTCTCCGAGCAGTACTTC,CAISGANFSEQYF,NA,NA,TRBJ2-7,TRBV10-3
TGTGCCACCAGCGGGGGGCAAAGCACAGATACGCAGTATTTT,CATSGGQSTDTQYF,TRBD2,NA,TRBJ2-3,TRBV6-2/TRBV6-3
TGCAGTGCTTGTACAGGGGGTCGGCGCGAGCAGTACTTC,CSACTGGRREQYF,TRBD1,NA,TRBJ2-7,TRBV20-1
TGCAGTGCAGCGAGTCAGATACGGTACAATGAGCAGTTCTTC,CSAASQIRYNEQFF,NA,few,TRBJ2-1,TRBV20-1
TGTGCCGAGGGGGACAGAGAAAATGATGAGCAGTTCTTC,CAEGDRENDEQFF,TRBD1,once,TRBJ2-1,TRBV6-5
TGCGCCAGCAGCTCCGGGTTATCAGATACGCAGTATTTT,CASSSGLSDTQYF,NA,NA,TRBJ2-3,TRBV5-1
TGTGCCAGCAGTCATAGCGGGAGCGGGGAGACCCAGTACTTC,CASSHSGSGETQYF,TRBD2,NA,TRBJ2-5,TRBV7-3
TGCAGCGCATCAGCTAACACTGAAGCTTTCTTT,CSASANTEAFF,NA,few,TRBJ1-1,TRBV29-1
TGTGCCAGCAGCGCGTCTGCGGCAGGGATATCGTACAATGAGCAGTTCTTC,CASSASAAGISYNEQFF,NA,few,TRBJ2-1,TRBV9
TGTGCCAGCAGCTTAGGGTGGGACAGCTTTTCCACAGATACGCAGTATTTT,CASSLGWDSFSTDTQYF,TRBD1,NA,TRBJ2-3,TRBV7-2
TGTGCCAGCAGCTCGGGACTTCCAGGGGCCAACGTCCTGACTTTC,CASSSGLPGANVLTF,NA,NA,TRBJ2-6,TRBV7-9
TGTGCCAGCAACCTCGGGGCTAGCGGGTCCTACAATGAGCAGTTCTTC,CASNLGASGSYNEQFF,TRBD2,NA,TRBJ2-1,TRBV7-2
TGTGCCAGCAGTTTAATCGGGGGCCTTACCTACGAGCAGTACTTC,CASSLIGGLTYEQYF,NA,few,TRBJ2-7,TRBV12-3/TRBV12-4
TGTGCCACCAGCGAAGGGCCTGAGACCCAGTACTTC,CATSEGPETQYF,NA,NA,TRBJ2-5,TRBV15
TGTGCCAGCAGCCCCGGTAGGGGTAGCAATCAGCCCCAGCATTTT,CASSPGRGSNQPQHF,NA,NA,TRBJ1-5,TRBV7-6
TGTGCCAGCAGCGGCCCCGGCTACACCTTC,CASSGPGYTF,NA,few,TRBJ1-2,TRBV7-9